The entry that follows covers one TCR beta chain sequence. Together with a sample-barcoded 5' primer, a J-beta primer mix was included in a second PCR lasting about 6 to 12 cycles. One entry per CDR3 protein, called by TCRdb with MiXCR from the 5' RACE reads. The data contain 1,100,000 or so distinct CDR3 sequences, 40% to 45% of them singletons. The record originates from a study of blood T cells in healthy people across ages. This TCR was sampled from an older woman in good health. The sequenced material came from blood.

The chain's CDR3 is CSAKGGLVAREQYF. CDR3 DNA sequence: TGCAGTGCCAAGGGGGGACTAGTTGCGAGGGAGCAGTACTTC. The chain links TRBV20-1 to TRBJ2-7; 8 bases match TRBD2. The CDR3 sequence is 14 residues long. V was pared by 6 bases and J by 7 bases, with 14 bases of the junction left unmatched. CDR1 DFQATT and CDR2 SNEGSKA come from the germline V gene (reference sequence).